The 10 T cell receptor beta chains below all came from one sample that was sequenced in a study of technical replicates of blood from a handful of donors. TCRdb keeps only in-frame clones here, not all; method: immunoSEQ multiplex PCR. The sample holds about 73,000 clones, 90% seen once. Sequencing was performed on PBMCs. These receptors were obtained from a human donor in good health. Some clones in this sample may be carry-over from other donors' samples.

The chain is built from TRBV13 and TRBJ2-7, with 14 bases aligning to TRBD2. This CDR3 contains 18 residues. Germline V CDR1 and CDR2: PRHDT, FYEKMQ (reference sequence). V lost 1 base and J lost 0; bases outside the gene matches: 5. In DNA form, the CDR3 reads TGTGCCAGCAGCTTAGAGGGGGGGACTAGCGGGAGCTCCTACGAGCAGTACTTC. It encodes CASSLEGGTSGSSYEQYF. The full variable domain, rest sourced from reference TRBV13 and TRBJ2-7, is AAGVIQSPRHLIKEKRETATLKCYPIPRHDTVYWYQQGPGQDPQFLISFYEKMQSDKGSIPDRFSAQQFSDYHSELNMSSLELGDSALYFCASSLEGGTSGSSYEQYFGPGTRLTVT.

The V gene is TRBV29-1, the J gene TRBJ2-3; D is perhaps TRBD2 (5 bases). V lost 7 bases and J lost 1, with 12 bases in between. The germline CDR1 and CDR2 sequences are SQVTM and ANQGSEA. There are 13 residues in the CDR3. The CDR3 region is CSGRADGTDTQYF. The CDR3 DNA reads as TGCAGCGGTAGAGCGGATGGCACAGATACGCAGTATTTT.

This chain uses TRBV30 with TRBJ1-5; the match to TRBD1 covers 11 bases. The V and J ends lost 3 bases and 5 bases, in that order; junction bases with no gene match: 3. Germline V gene lookup returns CDR1 GTSNPN and CDR2 SVGIG (reference sequence). The CDR3 length is 14 residues. The CDR3 protein is CAWRDRGPYQPQHF. CDR3 coding DNA: TGTGCCTGGAGGGACAGGGGGCCTTATCAGCCCCAGCATTTT.

The genes are TRBV5-1 and TRBJ2-1; 11 bases line up with TRBD2. Trimming took 7 bases from V and 7 from J; bases not matched to a gene: 7. Germline lookup yields CDR1 SGHRS and CDR2 YFSETQ. The CDR3 is made up of 14 amino acids. This CDR3 reads CASSSGLAGNEQFF. The CDR3 DNA reads as TGCGCCAGCTCCTCAGGACTAGCGGGTAATGAGCAGTTCTTC.

The rearrangement links TRBV15 to TRBJ2-1, with unresolved D. Germline V CDR1 and CDR2: LNHNV, YYDKDF (reference sequence). The CDR3 runs 16 residues. Trimming removed 0 bases from V and 1 base from J, with 10 bases in between. CDR3 sequence: CATSRENGGSYNEQFF. The DNA for the CDR3 is TGTGCCACCAGCAGAGAGAACGGCGGATCCTACAATGAGCAGTTCTTC.

This clone was counted a single time. The V and J genes are TRBV5-4 and TRBJ2-3; tentative D call: TRBD2 (5 bases). Germline-derived CDR1 and CDR2 are SGHNT and YYREEE (reference sequence). The V end was cut by 5 bases, the J end by 0 bases, with 13 bases between. This CDR3 is built from 15 residues. In DNA, the CDR3 is TGTGCCAGCAGTCGAGGACTTACTAGCACAGATACGCAGTATTTT. It translates to CASSRGLTSTDTQYF. Together with reference TRBV5-4 and TRBJ2-3, the CDR3 gives the full variable domain: ETGVTQSPTHLIKTRGQQVTLRCSSQSGHNTVSWYQQALGQGPQFIFQYYREEENGRGNFPPRFSGLQFPNYSSELNVNALELDDSALYLCASSRGLTSTDTQYFGPGTRLTVL.

The V call is TRBV6-4, the J call TRBJ2-1, with D hard to call. V lost 2 bases to trimming and J lost 5 bases, with 7 bases between them. Germline CDR1 reads MRHNA; CDR2 reads SNTAGT. The CDR3 runs 13 residues. CDR3: CASSDGSHNEQFF. The CDR3 bases are TGTGCCAGCAGTGACGGCAGTCACAATGAGCAGTTCTTC.

The chain recombines TRBV6-5 with TRBJ1-2, with D possibly TRBD1 on 6 matching bases. There are 12 residues in the CDR3. V lost 10 bases, J lost 2 bases, and 11 bases lay in between. CDR1 is MNHEY, CDR2 SVGAGI, per germline. CDR3: CATKGQNYGYTF. Written as DNA, the CDR3 is TGTGCCACCAAAGGACAGAACTATGGCTACACCTTC.

This CDR3 reads CASSRGLARIADTQYF. CDR3 sequence (DNA): TGCGCCAGCAGCCGGGGACTAGCGCGGATCGCAGATACGCAGTATTTT. V is TRBV5-1 and J is TRBJ2-3, with 10 bases fitting TRBD2. The germline V gene has CDR1 SGHRS and CDR2 YFSETQ. The CDR3 contains 16 residues. Trimming cost V 4 bases and J 4 bases; bases outside gene matches: 9. Combining the CDR3 with reference TRBV5-1 and TRBJ2-3 gives the whole variable domain KAGVTQTPRYLIKTRGQQVTLSCSPISGHRSVSWYQQTPGQGLQFLFEYFSETQRNKGNFPGRFSGRQFSNSRSEMNVSTLELGDSALYLCASSRGLARIADTQYFGPGTRLTVL.

V gene TRBV6-1 combines with J gene TRBJ2-7; a possible D gene is TRBD1 (6 bases). Deletions cut 8 bases from V and 5 bases from J, with 13 bases between. CDR1 is MNHNS, CDR2 SASEGT, per germline. The CDR3 extends over 12 amino acids. The CDR3 is CASGNRVDEQYF. As DNA, the CDR3 is TGTGCCAGCGGGAACAGGGTCGACGAGCAGTACTTC.